The clone carrying this T cell receptor (beta chain) was detected once. This sample was taken from a study of long-term antiretroviral therapy in people with HIV. The CDR3 runs 15 residues. CDR1 is MNHNS and CDR2 is SASEGT in the germline V gene. V was clipped by 2 bases and J by 5 bases; unmatched bases: 9. The authors ran the immunoSEQ assay, v3.0, at survey level. The method was immunoSEQ multiplex PCR; TCRdb's version includes in-frame clones alone and lacks a portion of them. The sample yields approximately 9,700 clones, roughly three quarters seen once. The source of this sequence is a man between 35 and 55 years old with HIV. The input for sequencing was unsorted PBMCs, taken 1.8 years before starting antiretroviral therapy. J is TRBJ2-7 and V is TRBV6-1; 7 bases align to TRBD2. The CDR3 DNA follows: TGTGCCAGCAGTGAACGGGAGCGGGGTGATCACGAGCAGTACTTC. This codes for CASSERERGDHEQYF.